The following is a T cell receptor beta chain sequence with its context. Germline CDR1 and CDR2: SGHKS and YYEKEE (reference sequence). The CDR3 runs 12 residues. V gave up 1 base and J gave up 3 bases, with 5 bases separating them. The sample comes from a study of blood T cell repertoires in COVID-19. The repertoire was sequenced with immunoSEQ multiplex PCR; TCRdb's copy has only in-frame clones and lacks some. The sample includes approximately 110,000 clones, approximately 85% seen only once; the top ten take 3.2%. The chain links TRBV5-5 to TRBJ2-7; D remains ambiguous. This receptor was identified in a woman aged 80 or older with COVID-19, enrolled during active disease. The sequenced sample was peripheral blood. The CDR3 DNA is TGTGCCAGCAGCTTGACAGACTACGAGCAGTACTTC. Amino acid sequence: CASSLTDYEQYF.